Given below is one TCR beta chain in context. The entry originates in a study of blood T cell repertoires in COVID-19. Libraries were prepared by immunoSEQ multiplex PCR; TCRdb keeps only in-frame clonotypes and omits some of them. Seen here are about 470,000 clones, around 90% observed once, and the top ten hold under 0.75%. Clinical history reported by participants formed the basis on which cohorts were assigned. V was clipped by 8 bases and J by 5 bases, with 15 bases between them. The CDR3 consists of 14 residues. CDR1 is MDHEN and CDR2 is SYDVKM in the germline V gene. The chain uses TRBV28 and TRBJ2-2; maybe TRBD1 (6 bases). Input material: PBMCs or T cells enriched from blood (not recorded which). The clonotype originates from a woman aged 18-35 years who had recovered from COVID-19. CDR3 region: CASPPDRGTGELFF. CDR3 DNA: TGTGCCAGCCCTCCGGACAGAGGGACCGGGGAGCTGTTTTTT.